This section outlines one T cell receptor (beta chain) sequence together with its context. The data were obtained in a study of blood T cell repertoires in COVID-19. Whole-study context: The study drew acute and convalescent COVID-19 samples from the United States, Italy and Spain. Sources were T cells, B-cell-depleted T cells, or PBMCs; the material itself was cDNA or gDNA.

In the study's own analysis: By means of reference gene primer amplification, nucleated cell counts were estimated. Profiling relied on immunoSEQ multiplex PCR, and the TCRdb table lists in-frame clones only, not all of them. That table supplies the V and J calls and clone size; D and trimming were determined from the DNA. Seen here are 30,000 to 35,000 clones, 80% observed once, and the top ten hold around a third. CDR3 length: 13 amino acids. The germline CDR1 and CDR2 sequences are SGHRS and YFSETQ. Trimming cost V 1 base and J 5 bases; bases outside gene matches: 2. The J gene is TRBJ2-7, the V gene TRBV5-1, with 8 bases identical to TRBD1. Sequences were obtained from peripheral blood. This receptor was identified in a man of 80 years or more with acute or convalescent COVID-19. The chain's CDR3 is CASSLPGGDEQYF. The CDR3 nucleotides are TGCGCCAGCAGCTTGCCAGGGGGCGACGAGCAGTACTTC. Using reference TRBV5-1 and TRBJ2-7 for the parts outside the CDR3, the full variable domain is KAGVTQTPRYLIKTRGQQVTLSCSPISGHRSVSWYQQTPGQGLQFLFEYFSETQRNKGNFPGRFSGRQFSNSRSEMNVSTLELGDSALYLCASSLPGGDEQYFGPGTRLTVT.